This record concerns one T cell receptor (beta chain) sequence. The antigen remains unidentified. This specimen belongs to a study of cytomegalovirus exposure and HLA in healthy donors. Regarding the study as a whole: A classifier reportedly called cytomegalovirus status with high sensitivity and specificity.

This CDR3 has 14 residues. The V segment lost 7 bases and the J segment 5 bases; nucleotides outside the gene matches: 8. CDR1 SNHLY and CDR2 FYNNEI come from the germline V gene. Both 60 Vbeta primers and 13 Jbeta primers went into the PCR. Sequenced by immunoSEQ multiplex PCR; TCRdb stores in-frame clones only, minus some. The table lists under 200,000 clones, 86% of them singletons, with approximately 0.31% in the top ten. The sequence was obtained from a woman younger than 45 in good health and CMV-seronegative. Sample: PBMCs. The V gene is TRBV2, the J gene TRBJ1-5; TRBD1 matches at 7 bases. CDR3 in DNA: TGTGCCAGCACCCCGGGACAGCCGGATCAGCCCCAGCATTTT. It is translated as CASTPGQPDQPQHF.